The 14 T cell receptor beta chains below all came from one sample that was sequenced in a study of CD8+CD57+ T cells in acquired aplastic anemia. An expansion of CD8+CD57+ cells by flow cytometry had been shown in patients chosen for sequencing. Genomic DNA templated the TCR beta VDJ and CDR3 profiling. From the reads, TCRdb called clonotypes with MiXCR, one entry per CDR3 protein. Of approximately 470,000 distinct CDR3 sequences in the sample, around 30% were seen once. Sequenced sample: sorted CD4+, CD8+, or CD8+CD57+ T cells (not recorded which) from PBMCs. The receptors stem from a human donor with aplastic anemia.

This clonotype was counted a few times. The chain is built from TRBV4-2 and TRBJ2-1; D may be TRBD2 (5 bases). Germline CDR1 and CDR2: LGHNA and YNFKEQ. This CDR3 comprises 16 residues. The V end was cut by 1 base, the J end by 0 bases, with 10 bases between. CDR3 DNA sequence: TGTGCCAGCAGCCAAGTAGAAGGGAGCTCCTACAATGAGCAGTTCTTC. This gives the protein CASSQVEGSSYNEQFF.

CDR3 nucleotide sequence: TGTGCCAGCAGCTTTCGGGAGTACTATAATTCACCCCTCCACTTT. The encoded protein is CASSFREYYNSPLHF. This chain connects TRBV11-3 to TRBJ1-6; D not resolved. There are 15 residues in the CDR3. V lost 3 bases and J lost 3, with 9 bases in between. From germline, CDR1 is SGHNT and CDR2 YENEEA.

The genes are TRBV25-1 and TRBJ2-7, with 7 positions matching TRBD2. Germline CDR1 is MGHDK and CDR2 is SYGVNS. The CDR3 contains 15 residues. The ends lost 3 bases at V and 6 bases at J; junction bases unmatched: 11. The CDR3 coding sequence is TGTGCCAGCAGTGACGGCGGGGGTATTTCGGGCGAGCAGTACTTC. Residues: CASSDGGGISGEQYF.

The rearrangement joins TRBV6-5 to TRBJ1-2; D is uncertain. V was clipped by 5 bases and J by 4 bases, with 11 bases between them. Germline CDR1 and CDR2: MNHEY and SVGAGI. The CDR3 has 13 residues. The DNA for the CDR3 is TGTGCCAGCAGTGACCCCCAGAGCTATGGCTACACCTTC. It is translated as CASSDPQSYGYTF.

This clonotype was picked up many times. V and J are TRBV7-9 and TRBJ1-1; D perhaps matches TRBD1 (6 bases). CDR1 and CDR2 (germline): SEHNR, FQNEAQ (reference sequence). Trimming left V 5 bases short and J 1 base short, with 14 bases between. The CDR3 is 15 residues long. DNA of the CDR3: TGTGCCAGCAGCACCCTCCCGACAGGGAACACTGAAGCTTTCTTT. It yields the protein CASSTLPTGNTEAFF. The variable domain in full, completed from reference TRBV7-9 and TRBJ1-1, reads DTGVSQNPRHKITKRGQNVTFRCDPISEHNRLYWYRQTLGQGPEFLTYFQNEAQLEKSRLLSDRFSAERPKGSFSTLEIQRTEQGDSAMYLCASSTLPTGNTEAFFGQGTRLTVV.

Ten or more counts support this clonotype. The DNA of the CDR3 is TGTGCCAGCAGCTTAGCGCAGGGCGTTGGCTATGGCTACACCTTC. It is translated as CASSLAQGVGYGYTF. V and J are TRBV7-8 and TRBJ1-2, with TRBD1 as a possible D gene (5 bases). The germline V gene has CDR1 SGHVS and CDR2 FQNEAQ. This CDR3 has 15 amino acids. Trimming removed 0 bases at V and 4 bases at J, with 12 bases between.

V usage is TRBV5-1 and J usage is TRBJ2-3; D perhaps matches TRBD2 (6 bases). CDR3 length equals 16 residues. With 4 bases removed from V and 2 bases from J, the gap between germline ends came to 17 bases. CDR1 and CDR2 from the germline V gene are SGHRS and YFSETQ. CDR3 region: CASSAGLPPNTDTQYF. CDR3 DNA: TGCGCCAGCAGCGCGGGACTCCCTCCCAACACAGATACGCAGTATTTT. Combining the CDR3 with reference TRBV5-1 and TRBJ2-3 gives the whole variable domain KAGVTQTPRYLIKTRGQQVTLSCSPISGHRSVSWYQQTPGQGLQFLFEYFSETQRNKGNFPGRFSGRQFSNSRSEMNVSTLELGDSALYLCASSAGLPPNTDTQYFGPGTRLTVL.

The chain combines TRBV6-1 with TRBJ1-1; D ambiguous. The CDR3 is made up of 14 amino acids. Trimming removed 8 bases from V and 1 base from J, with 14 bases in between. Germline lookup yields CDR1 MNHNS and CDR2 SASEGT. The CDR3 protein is CASFFPAGNTEAFF. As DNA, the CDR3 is TGTGCCAGCTTTTTCCCCGCGGGGAACACTGAAGCTTTCTTT.

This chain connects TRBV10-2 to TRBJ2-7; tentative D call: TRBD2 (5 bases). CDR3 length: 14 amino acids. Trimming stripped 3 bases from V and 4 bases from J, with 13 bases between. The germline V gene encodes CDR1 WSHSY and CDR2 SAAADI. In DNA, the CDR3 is TGCGCCAGCAGTGATCTGGGAGCATATTACGAGCAGTACTTC. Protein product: CASSDLGAYYEQYF.

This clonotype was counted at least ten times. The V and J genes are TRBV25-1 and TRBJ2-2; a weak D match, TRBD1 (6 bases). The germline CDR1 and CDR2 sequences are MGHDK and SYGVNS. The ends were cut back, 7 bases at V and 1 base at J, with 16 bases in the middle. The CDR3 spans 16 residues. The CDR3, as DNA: TGTGCCAGCAACCCAGGGGCAGCCCTGAACACCGGGGAGCTGTTTTTT. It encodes CASNPGAALNTGELFF.

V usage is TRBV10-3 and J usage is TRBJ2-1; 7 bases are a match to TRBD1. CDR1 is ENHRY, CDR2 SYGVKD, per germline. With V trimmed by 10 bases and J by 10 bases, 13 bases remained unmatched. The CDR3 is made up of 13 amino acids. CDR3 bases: TGTGCCAGCAGCGACAGGGTCTTCGGCGAGCAGTTCTTC. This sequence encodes CASSDRVFGEQFF.

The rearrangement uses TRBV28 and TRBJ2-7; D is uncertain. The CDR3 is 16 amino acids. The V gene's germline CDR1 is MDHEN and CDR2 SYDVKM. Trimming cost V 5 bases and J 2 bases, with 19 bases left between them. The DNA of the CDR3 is TGTGCCAGCAGTCCCACTATCCGGCAGACCGCCTACGAGCAGTACTTC. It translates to CASSPTIRQTAYEQYF.

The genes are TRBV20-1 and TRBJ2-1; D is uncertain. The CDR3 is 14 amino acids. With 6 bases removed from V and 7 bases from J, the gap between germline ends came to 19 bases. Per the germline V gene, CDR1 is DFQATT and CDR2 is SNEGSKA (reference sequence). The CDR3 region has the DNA TGCAGTGCAATGCTAAGCGTGGCTGGGAATGAGCAGTTCTTC. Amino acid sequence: CSAMLSVAGNEQFF.

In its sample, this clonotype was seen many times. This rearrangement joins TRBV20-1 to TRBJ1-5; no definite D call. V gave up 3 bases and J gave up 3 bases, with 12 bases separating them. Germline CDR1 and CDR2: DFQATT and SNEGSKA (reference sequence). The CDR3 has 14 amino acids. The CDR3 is CSASPARFNQPQHF. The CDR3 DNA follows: TGCAGTGCTAGCCCGGCCAGGTTCAATCAGCCCCAGCATTTT.